Detailed here is one T cell receptor (beta chain). The antigen is unknown. This record comes from a study of T cell responses to AZD1222 COVID-19 vaccine. Study-level results: Spike-specific TCR breadth and depth rose after two AZD1222 doses.

Measured with immunoSEQ multiplex PCR; TCRdb has only the in-frame clones, and not every one. The sample has about 130,000 clones; 85% to 90% are singletons. V lost 6 bases, J lost 7 bases, and 11 bases stayed unmatched. CDR1 and CDR2 from the germline V gene are SGHVS and FNYEAQ. The CDR3 contains 15 residues. The clonotype originates from an adult in good health. The chain links TRBV7-6 to TRBJ2-1; 8 bases are shared with TRBD2. Sequencing used peripheral blood, obtained on day 0 of AZD1222 vaccination. DNA of the CDR3: TGTGCCAGCAGTCAAGGACTAGCCGCGGGGAATGAGCAGTTCTTC. Amino acids: CASSQGLAAGNEQFF.